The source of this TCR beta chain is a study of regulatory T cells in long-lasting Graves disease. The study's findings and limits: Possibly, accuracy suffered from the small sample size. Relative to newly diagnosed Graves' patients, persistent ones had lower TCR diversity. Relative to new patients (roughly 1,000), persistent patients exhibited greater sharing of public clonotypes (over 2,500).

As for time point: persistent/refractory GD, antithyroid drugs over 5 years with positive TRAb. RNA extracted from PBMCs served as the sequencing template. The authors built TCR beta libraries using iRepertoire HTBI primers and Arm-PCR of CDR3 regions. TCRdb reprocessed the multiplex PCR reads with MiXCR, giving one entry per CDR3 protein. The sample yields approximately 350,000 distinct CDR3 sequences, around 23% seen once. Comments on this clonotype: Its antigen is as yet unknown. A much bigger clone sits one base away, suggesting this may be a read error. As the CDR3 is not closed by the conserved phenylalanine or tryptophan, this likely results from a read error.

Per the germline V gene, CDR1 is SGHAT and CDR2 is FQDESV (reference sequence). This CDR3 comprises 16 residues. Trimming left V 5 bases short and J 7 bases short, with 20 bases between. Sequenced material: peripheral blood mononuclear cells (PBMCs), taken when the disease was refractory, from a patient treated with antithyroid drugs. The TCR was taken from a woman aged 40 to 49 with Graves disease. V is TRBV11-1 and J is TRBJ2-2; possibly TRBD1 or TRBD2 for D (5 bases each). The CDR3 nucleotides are TGTGCCAGCAGCAAACCTCGGGGCAGGGCGGACGGGGAGCTGTTTCTT. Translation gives CASSKPRGRADGELFL.